Below, one T cell receptor beta chain is given with its context. The CDR3 runs 16 residues. V shed 0 bases and J 8 bases; nucleotides not matched to a gene: 8. The V gene's germline CDR1 is SGHTA and CDR2 FQGTGA. The data derive from a study of blood T cell repertoires in COVID-19. Study context: Collection of acute and convalescent COVID-19 samples took place in the United States, Italy and Spain.

The repertoire was sequenced with immunoSEQ multiplex PCR; TCRdb's copy has only in-frame clones and lacks some. Among about 310,000 clones, about nine tenths were seen once, and the ten largest hold about 2%. The rearrangement joins TRBV7-3 to TRBJ2-3; 10 bases agree with TRBD2. This receptor was obtained from a man between 18 and 29 years old with active or convalescent COVID-19. Sequencing was done on a sample of peripheral blood. As DNA, the CDR3 is TGTGCCAGCAGCTTAACGGGGCGGACTAGCGGAGCTACGCAGTATTTT. The encoded protein is CASSLTGRTSGATQYF.